The T cell receptor (beta chain) under discussion was sequenced for a study of blood T cell repertoires in COVID-19. Study-level background: COVID-19 samples, acute and convalescent, were from the United States, Italy and Spain. In each case, the material was cDNA or gDNA derived from T cells, B-cell-depleted T cells, or PBMCs.

In the authors' workflow: The authors estimated nucleated cell counts from reference gene primer amplification. The table came from immunoSEQ multiplex PCR; TCRdb's copy has only in-frame clones and leaves some out. The V and J calls and clone size were taken over from that table, and D and trimming were inferred from the DNA. This sample has 19,000 or so clones, with around 87% found just once. The CDR3 has 12 residues. V lost 6 bases and J 7 bases, leaving 12 bases between the germline ends. The sequence was obtained from a man between 65 and 85 years old with acute or convalescent COVID-19. The sequencing input was peripheral blood. The chain combines TRBV12-3 or TRBV12-4 with TRBJ1-2; D may be TRBD1 (6 bases). In DNA, the CDR3 is TGTGCCAGCAGGTCCCTCAGGGGTGGCTACACCTTC. Protein product: CASRSLRGGYTF.